This TCR beta chain was sequenced in a study of blood T cell repertoires in COVID-19. Turning to the study itself: The United States, Italy and Spain supplied acute and convalescent COVID-19 samples. Sample material is recorded as cDNA or gDNA derived from T cells, B-cell-depleted T cells, or PBMCs.

Original handling: Amplified reference gene primers provided the basis for estimating nucleated cell counts. Measured with immunoSEQ multiplex PCR; TCRdb has only the in-frame clones, and not every one. That table furnishes V, J and clone size, whereas the DNA furnished D and trimming. Found here are under 30,000 clones, about 88% of them singletons; the top ten hold approximately 19%. The CDR3 loop spans 15 amino acids. Germline values: CDR1 LNHDA, CDR2 SQIVND (reference sequence). The V gene end was trimmed by 4 bases and the J gene end by 0 bases; junction bases not matched to a gene: 4. The V call is TRBV19, the J call TRBJ2-3, with 7 bases fitting TRBD1. The TCR was taken from a human donor in a cohort sampled during active COVID-19. Input material: peripheral blood. CDR3 in DNA: TGTGCCAGTAGTACTCGGACAGGAAGCACAGATACGCAGTATTTT. The encoded protein is CASSTRTGSTDTQYF.